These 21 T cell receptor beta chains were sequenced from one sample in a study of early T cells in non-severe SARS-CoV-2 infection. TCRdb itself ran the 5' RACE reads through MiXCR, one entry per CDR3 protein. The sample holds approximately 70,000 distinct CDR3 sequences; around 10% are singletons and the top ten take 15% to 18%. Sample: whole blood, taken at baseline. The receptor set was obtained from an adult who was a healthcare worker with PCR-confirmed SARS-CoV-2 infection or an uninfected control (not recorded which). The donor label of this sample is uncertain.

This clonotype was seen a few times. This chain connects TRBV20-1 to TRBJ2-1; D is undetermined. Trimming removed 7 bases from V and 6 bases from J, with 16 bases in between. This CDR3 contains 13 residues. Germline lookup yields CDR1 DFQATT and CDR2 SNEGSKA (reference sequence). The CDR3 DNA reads TGCAGTGATCAGCCTATCGGATTCAATGAGCAGTTCTTC. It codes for CSDQPIGFNEQFF.

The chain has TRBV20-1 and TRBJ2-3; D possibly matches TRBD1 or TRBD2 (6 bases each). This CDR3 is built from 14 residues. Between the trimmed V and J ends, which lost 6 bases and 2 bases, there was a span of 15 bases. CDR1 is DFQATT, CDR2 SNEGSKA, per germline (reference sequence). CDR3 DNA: TGCAGTGCGGAGGGGGGAACAGACACAGATACGCAGTATTTT. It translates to CSAEGGTDTDTQYF.

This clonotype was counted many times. The CDR3 sequence: CASSGSGYNEQFF. The DNA of the CDR3 is TGTGCCAGCAGCGGGAGTGGGTACAATGAGCAGTTCTTC. The chain employs TRBV19 and TRBJ2-1, with 8 bases identical to TRBD2. The CDR3 sequence is 13 residues long. Germline V CDR1 and CDR2: LNHDA, SQIVND (reference sequence). Trimming at V came to 9 bases and at J to 4 bases, leaving 5 bases not matched to a gene. The full variable domain, in which reference TRBV19 and TRBJ2-1 provide the parts outside the CDR3, is DGGITQSPKYLFRKEGQNVTLSCEQNLNHDAMYWYRQDPGQGLRLIYYSQIVNDFQKGDIAEGYSVSREKKESFPLTVTSAQKNPTAFYLCASSGSGYNEQFFGPGTRLTVL.

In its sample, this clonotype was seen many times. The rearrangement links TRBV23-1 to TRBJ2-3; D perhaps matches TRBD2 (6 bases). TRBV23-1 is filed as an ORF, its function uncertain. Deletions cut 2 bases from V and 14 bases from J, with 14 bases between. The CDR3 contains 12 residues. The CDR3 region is CASSQAGPPLYF. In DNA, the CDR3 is TGCGCCAGCAGTCAAGCGGGGCCACCTCTGTATTTT.

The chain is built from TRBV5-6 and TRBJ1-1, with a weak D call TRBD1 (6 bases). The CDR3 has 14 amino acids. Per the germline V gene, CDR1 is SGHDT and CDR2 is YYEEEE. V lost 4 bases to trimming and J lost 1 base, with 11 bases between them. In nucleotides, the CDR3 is TGTGCCAGCAGCCTGGGACAATGGAACACTGAAGCTTTCTTT. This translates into CASSLGQWNTEAFF.

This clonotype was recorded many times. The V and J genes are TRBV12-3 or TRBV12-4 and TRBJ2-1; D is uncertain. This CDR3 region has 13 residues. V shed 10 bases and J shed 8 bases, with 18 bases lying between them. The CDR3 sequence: CATGSGWEYEQFF. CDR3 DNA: TGTGCCACCGGTTCGGGCTGGGAATATGAGCAGTTCTTC.

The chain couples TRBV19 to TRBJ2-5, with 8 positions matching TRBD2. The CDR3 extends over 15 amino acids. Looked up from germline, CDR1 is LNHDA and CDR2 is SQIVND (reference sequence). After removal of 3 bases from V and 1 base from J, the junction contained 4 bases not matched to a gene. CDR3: CASSIKRGFQETQYF. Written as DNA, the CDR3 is TGTGCCAGTAGTATTAAGCGGGGGTTCCAAGAGACCCAGTACTTC. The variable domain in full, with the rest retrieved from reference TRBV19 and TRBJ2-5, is DGGITQSPKYLFRKEGQNVTLSCEQNLNHDAMYWYRQDPGQGLRLIYYSQIVNDFQKGDIAEGYSVSREKKESFPLTVTSAQKNPTAFYLCASSIKRGFQETQYFGPGTRLLVL.

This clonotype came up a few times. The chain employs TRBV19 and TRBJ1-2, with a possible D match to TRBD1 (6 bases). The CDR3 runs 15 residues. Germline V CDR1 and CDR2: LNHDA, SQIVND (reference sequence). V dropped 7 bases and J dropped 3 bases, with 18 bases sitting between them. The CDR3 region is CASTKKQGWDYGYTF. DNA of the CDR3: TGTGCCAGTACCAAAAAACAGGGCTGGGACTATGGCTACACCTTC. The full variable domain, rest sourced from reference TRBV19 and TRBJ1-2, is DGGITQSPKYLFRKEGQNVTLSCEQNLNHDAMYWYRQDPGQGLRLIYYSQIVNDFQKGDIAEGYSVSREKKESFPLTVTSAQKNPTAFYLCASTKKQGWDYGYTFGSGTRLTVV.

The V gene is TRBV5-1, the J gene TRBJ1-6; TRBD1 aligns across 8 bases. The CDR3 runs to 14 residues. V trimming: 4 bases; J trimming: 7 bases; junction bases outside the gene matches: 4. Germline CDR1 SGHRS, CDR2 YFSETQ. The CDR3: CASSPGTGNSPLHF. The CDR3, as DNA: TGCGCCAGCAGCCCTGGGACAGGCAATTCACCCCTCCACTTT.

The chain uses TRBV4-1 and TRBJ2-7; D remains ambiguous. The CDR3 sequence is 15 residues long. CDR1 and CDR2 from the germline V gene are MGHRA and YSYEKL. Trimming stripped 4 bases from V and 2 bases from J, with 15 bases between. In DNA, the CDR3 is TGCGCCAGCAGCCCCGTGGAAGGTAGGCCCTACGAGCAGTACTTC. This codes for CASSPVEGRPYEQYF.

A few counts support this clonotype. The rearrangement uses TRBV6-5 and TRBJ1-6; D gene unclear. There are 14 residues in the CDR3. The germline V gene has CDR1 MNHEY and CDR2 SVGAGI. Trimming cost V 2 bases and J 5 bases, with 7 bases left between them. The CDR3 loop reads CASSYTQDNSPLHF. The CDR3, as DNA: TGTGCCAGCAGTTACACTCAGGATAATTCACCCCTCCACTTT.

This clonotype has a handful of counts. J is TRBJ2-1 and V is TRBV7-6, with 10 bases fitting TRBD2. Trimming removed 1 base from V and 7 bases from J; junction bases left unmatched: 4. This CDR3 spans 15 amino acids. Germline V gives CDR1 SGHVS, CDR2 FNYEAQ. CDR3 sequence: CASSLDLAGANEQFF. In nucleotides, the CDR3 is TGTGCCAGCAGCTTAGATCTAGCGGGGGCAAATGAGCAGTTCTTC.

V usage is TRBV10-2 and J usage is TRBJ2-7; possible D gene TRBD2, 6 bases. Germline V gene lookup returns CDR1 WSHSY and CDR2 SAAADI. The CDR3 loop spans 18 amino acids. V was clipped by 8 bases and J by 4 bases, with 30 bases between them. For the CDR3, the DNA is TGCGCCAGCGCCGTCAGGCGGGGCGGGACGTTTAACTTTTACGAGCAGTACTTC. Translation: CASAVRRGGTFNFYEQYF.

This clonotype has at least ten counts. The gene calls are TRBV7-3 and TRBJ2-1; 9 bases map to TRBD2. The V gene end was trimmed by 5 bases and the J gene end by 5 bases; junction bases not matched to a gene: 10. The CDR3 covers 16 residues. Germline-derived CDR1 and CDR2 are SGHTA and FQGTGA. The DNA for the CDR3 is TGTGCCAGCAGCCCCCGGGGGGCTAGCGGGGACAATGAGCAGTTCTTC. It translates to CASSPRGASGDNEQFF.

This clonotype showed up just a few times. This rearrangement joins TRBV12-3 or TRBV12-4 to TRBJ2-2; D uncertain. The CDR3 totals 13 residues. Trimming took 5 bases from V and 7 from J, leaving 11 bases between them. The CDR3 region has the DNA TGTGCCAGCAGTCCCCTGGGTAACGGGGAGCTGTTTTTT. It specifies CASSPLGNGELFF.

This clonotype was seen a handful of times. In nucleotides, the CDR3 is TGCAGCGTTGAACTCGGGATGAACTCCTACGAGCAGTACTTC. It is translated as CSVELGMNSYEQYF. The chain links TRBV29-1 to TRBJ2-7; perhaps TRBD2 as D (5 bases). This CDR3 has 14 amino acids. Germline CDR1 and CDR2: SQVTM and ANQGSEA. V lost 2 bases to trimming and J lost 0 bases, with 11 bases between them.

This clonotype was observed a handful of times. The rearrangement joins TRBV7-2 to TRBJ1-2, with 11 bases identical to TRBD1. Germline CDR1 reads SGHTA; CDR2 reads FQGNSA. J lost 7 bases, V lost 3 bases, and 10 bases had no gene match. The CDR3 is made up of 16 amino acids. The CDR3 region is CASSLSGTGGIGGYTF. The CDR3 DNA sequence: TGTGCCAGCAGCTTGTCTGGGACAGGGGGTATTGGTGGCTACACCTTC.

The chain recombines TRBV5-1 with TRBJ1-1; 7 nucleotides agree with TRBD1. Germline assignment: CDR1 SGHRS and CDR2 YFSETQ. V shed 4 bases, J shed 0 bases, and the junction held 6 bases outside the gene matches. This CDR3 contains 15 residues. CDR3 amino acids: CASSGAGTVNTEAFF. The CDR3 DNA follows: TGCGCCAGCAGCGGGGCCGGGACAGTGAACACTGAAGCTTTCTTT.

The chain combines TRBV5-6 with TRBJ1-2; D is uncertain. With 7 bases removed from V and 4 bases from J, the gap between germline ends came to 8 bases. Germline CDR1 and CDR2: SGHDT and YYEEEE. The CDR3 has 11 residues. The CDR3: CASGRSYGYTF. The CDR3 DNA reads TGTGCCAGCGGAAGGTCCTATGGCTACACCTTC.

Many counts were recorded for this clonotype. The DNA of the CDR3 is TGTGCCAGCAGCGTTACTAGCTACTACAATGAGCAGTTCTTC. Protein: CASSVTSYYNEQFF. The V call is TRBV9, the J call TRBJ2-1; a weak D match, TRBD2 (6 bases). Trimming shortened V by 2 bases and J by 3 bases, and 9 bases separated the two germline ends. The length of the CDR3 is 14 residues. The germline V gene has CDR1 SGDLS and CDR2 YYNGEE.

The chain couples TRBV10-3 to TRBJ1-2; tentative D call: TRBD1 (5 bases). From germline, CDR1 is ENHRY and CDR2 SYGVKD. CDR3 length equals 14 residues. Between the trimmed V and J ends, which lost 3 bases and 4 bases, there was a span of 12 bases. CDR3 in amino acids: CAISDGGKSYGYTF. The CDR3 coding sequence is TGTGCCATCAGTGATGGGGGGAAAAGCTATGGCTACACCTTC.